The next 8 T cell receptor beta chains were all read from a single sample in a study of cytomegalovirus exposure and HLA in healthy donors. The PCR ran on 60 Vbeta and 13 Jbeta primers. Sequencing used immunoSEQ multiplex PCR; TCRdb keeps in-frame clones, though not all of them. The table lists some 200,000 clones, 80% to 85% of them singletons. What was sequenced was PBMCs. These receptors all come from a young woman in good health and CMV-seronegative.

The genes are TRBV7-3 and TRBJ2-7; D is possibly TRBD1 (6 bases). CDR1 and CDR2 (germline): SGHTA, FQGTGA. The CDR3 has 15 residues. The V end was cut by 1 base, the J end by 5 bases, with 15 bases between. CDR3 in amino acids: CASSLRGGLPNEQYF. In DNA form, the CDR3 reads TGTGCCAGCAGCTTAAGAGGGGGTCTTCCTAACGAGCAGTACTTC.

The rearrangement joins TRBV19 to TRBJ2-7; D unresolved. Per germline, CDR1 LNHDA and CDR2 SQIVND (reference sequence). The CDR3 contains 13 residues. Trimming shortened V by 5 bases and J by 3 bases, and 11 bases separated the two germline ends. This chain's CDR3 is CASSPSSNYEQYF. The CDR3 DNA follows: TGTGCCAGTAGTCCTAGTTCCAACTACGAGCAGTACTTC.

This clone is a singleton in its sample. CDR3 residues: CASSPSGIAGELFF. CDR3 nucleotide sequence: TGCGCCAGCAGTCCCAGCGGGATCGCCGGGGAGCTGTTTTTT. V usage is TRBV5-1 and J usage is TRBJ2-2; 7 nucleotides agree with TRBD2. The CDR3 has 14 amino acids. J gave up 6 bases and V 5 bases, and 7 bases lay outside the gene matches. Germline loops: CDR1 SGHRS, CDR2 YFSETQ.

This clone was recorded a few times. J is TRBJ1-2 and V is TRBV10-1, with 7 bases aligning to TRBD1. The CDR3 consists of 13 residues. CDR1 and CDR2 (germline): WNHNN, SYGVQD (reference sequence). Germline trimming cut 0 bases from V and 8 bases from J; bases unmatched to any gene: 3. The CDR3 region is CASSESKQGGYTF. The CDR3 DNA sequence: TGCGCCAGCAGTGAGTCGAAACAGGGGGGCTACACCTTC.

The J gene is TRBJ1-2, the V gene TRBV11-2; D remains ambiguous. The CDR3 loop spans 12 amino acids. Germline values: CDR1 SGHAT, CDR2 FQNNGV. Trimming took off 4 bases at V and 8 bases at J, with 11 bases between the two ends. The CDR3 DNA is TGTGCCAGCAGCTGGGCGGAGGGCGGCTACACCTTC. Protein: CASSWAEGGYTF.

V and J are TRBV27 and TRBJ1-2, with D possibly matching TRBD1 (6 bases). The CDR3 loop spans 18 amino acids. Germline V lookup: CDR1 MNHEY, CDR2 SMNVEV (reference sequence). The germline V and J ends were trimmed by 4 bases and 6 bases, with 27 bases remaining between them. This CDR3 reads CASSSLLAARDKGDGYTF. The CDR3 DNA sequence: TGTGCCAGCAGTTCGCTGCTCGCCGCAAGGGACAAGGGGGATGGCTACACCTTC.

V is TRBV30 and J is TRBJ2-1, with D perhaps matching TRBD2 (6 bases). Looked up from germline, CDR1 is GTSNPN and CDR2 is SVGIG (reference sequence). The length of the CDR3 is 13 residues. V was shortened by 1 base and J by 9 bases, with 13 bases between the two germline ends. In DNA form, the CDR3 reads TGTGCCTGGAGTGGACTAGGGTTTGGTGAGCAGTTCTTC. Protein sequence: CAWSGLGFGEQFF.

The J gene is TRBJ1-3, the V gene TRBV5-4; D perhaps matches TRBD1 (5 bases). The germline V gene has CDR1 SGHNT and CDR2 YYREEE (reference sequence). V was shortened by 4 bases and J by 0 bases, with 14 bases between the two germline ends. The CDR3 spans 16 residues. CDR3 in DNA: TGTGCCAGCAGCCTCGGGGGACGATCCTCTGGAAACACCATATATTTT. This sequence encodes CASSLGGRSSGNTIYF.